These 17 T cell receptor beta chains were all obtained from the same sample, sequenced in a study of CD8 T cells in ankylosing spondylitis (dated by TCRdb to the late 2010s). Study-wide findings and limitations: A TCR beta motif made up of 7 to 9 highly homologous amino acid variants appeared to be characteristic of blood from ankylosing spondylitis patients.

Preparation of the library involved 5' RACE. Sequenced using an Illumina HiSeq 2500. TCRdb reran the public reads through fastp at Q25 and MiXCR, keeping productive beta chains. Rows with a matching CDR3 protein are joined into one entry that keeps the most common DNA and genes. The sample yields fewer than 750,000 distinct CDR3 sequences; 15% to 20% were counted once. 15% to 20% of the sample rests with the top ten. These receptors' targets are unknown. The material sequenced was blood, either unsorted or a sorted T cell fraction (not recorded which). These receptors all stem from a male donor with ankylosing spondylitis.

This clonotype was picked up a small number of times. The chain is built from TRBV12-3 or TRBV12-4 and TRBJ2-5, with TRBD2 as a possible D gene (6 bases). This CDR3 comprises 14 residues. Trimming took 4 bases from V and 4 from J, leaving 13 bases between them. Written as DNA, the CDR3 is TGTGCCAGCAGTTCGGGACTTGTCGGAGAGACCCAGTACTTC. Residues: CASSSGLVGETQYF.

This rearrangement joins TRBV20-1 to TRBJ2-5; 9 bases are a match to TRBD1. This CDR3 is 12 amino acids long. The trim removed 4 bases at V and 4 bases at J, leaving 1 base unmatched. Germline lookup yields CDR1 DFQATT and CDR2 SNEGSKA (reference sequence). DNA of the CDR3: TGCAGTGCTATGGACAGGGGAGAGACCCAGTACTTC. This gives the protein CSAMDRGETQYF.

This chain links TRBV24-1 with TRBJ2-2, with 8 bases identical to TRBD1. CDR3 length equals 15 residues. Trimming removed 5 bases from V and 1 base from J; junction bases left unmatched: 2. The V gene's germline CDR1 is KGHDR and CDR2 SFDVKD. CDR3 sequence (DNA): TGTGCCACCAGTGTAGGGACAGGGAACACCGGGGAGCTGTTTTTT. Its translation: CATSVGTGNTGELFF.

The chain combines TRBV7-9 with TRBJ2-7, with 7 bases identical to TRBD1. From germline, CDR1 is SEHNR and CDR2 FQNEAQ (reference sequence). With V trimmed by 0 bases and J by 3 bases, 2 bases remained unmatched. This CDR3 region has 14 residues. CDR3 nucleotides: TGTGCCAGCAGCTTAGCAGGACAGGACTACGAGCAGTACTTC. This encodes CASSLAGQDYEQYF.

As to this clonotype: One junction end does not reproduce the germline sequence, and a read error may be involved. The chain links TRBV12-3 or TRBV12-4 to TRBJ2-1; unclear D gene. The CDR3 is 11 amino acids. In DNA form, the CDR3 reads TGTGCCAGCAGTCCCTACTATGAGCAGTTCTTC. It is translated as CASSPYYEQFF.

The gene calls are TRBV2 and TRBJ2-1; perhaps TRBD2 as D (6 bases). Trimming pared 3 bases from V and 6 bases from J, leaving 15 bases between. Germline CDR1 SNHLY, CDR2 FYNNEI. The CDR3 totals 15 residues. In DNA, the CDR3 is TGTGCCAGCAGTGACAGTGGCCCCGGGGGCAATGAGCAGTTCTTC. Amino acid sequence: CASSDSGPGGNEQFF. Variable domain in full (rest from reference TRBV2 and TRBJ2-1): EPEVTQTPSHQVTQMGQEVILRCVPISNHLYFYWYRQILGQKVEFLVSFYNNEISEKSEIFDDQFSVERPDGSNFTLKIRSTKLEDSAMYFCASSDSGPGGNEQFFGPGTRLTVL.

The rearrangement links TRBV29-1 to TRBJ2-7; 10 bases align to TRBD2. The length of the CDR3 is 13 residues. The J segment lost 1 base and the V segment lost 7 bases, leaving 4 bases of the junction unmatched. The germline gives CDR1 SQVTM, CDR2 ANQGSEA. CDR3 region: CSAFSGRSYEQYF. The CDR3 DNA sequence: TGCAGCGCCTTTAGCGGGAGGTCCTACGAGCAGTACTTC.

The V and J genes are TRBV12-3 or TRBV12-4 and TRBJ1-2, with a weak D call TRBD1 (6 bases). Trimming stripped 5 bases from V and 8 bases from J, with 15 bases between. The CDR3 runs to 13 residues. This CDR3 is CASSPLQGIGYTF. The CDR3 nucleotides are TGTGCCAGCAGTCCACTCCAGGGGATCGGCTACACCTTC.

This clonotype was counted at least ten times. J is TRBJ2-3 and V is TRBV4-3; D is ambiguous. Per germline, CDR1 LGHNA and CDR2 YSLEER. V was trimmed by 4 bases and J by 0 bases, leaving 11 bases between them. This CDR3 contains 15 residues. Here the CDR3 reads CASSPGQQSTDTQYF. CDR3 nucleotide sequence: TGCGCCAGCAGCCCGGGCCAACAGAGCACAGATACGCAGTATTTT.

This clonotype appeared a few times. CDR3 in DNA: TGCAGTGCTAGTGGGCGGGGCGGTTCCTACAATGAGCAGTTCTTC. This encodes CSASGRGGSYNEQFF. The V gene is TRBV20-1, the J gene TRBJ2-1, with D possibly matching TRBD2 (6 bases). The germline V gene encodes CDR1 DFQATT and CDR2 SNEGSKA (reference sequence). The CDR3 runs 15 residues. Trimming removed 3 bases at V and 1 base at J, with 13 bases between.

This clonotype was found a few times. The gene calls are TRBV5-1 and TRBJ2-1; 10 bases agree with TRBD2. The germline CDR1 and CDR2 sequences are SGHRS and YFSETQ. The junction had 7 bases not matched to a gene; V was cut back by 0 bases and J by 7 bases. The CDR3 sequence is 16 residues long. The CDR3 is CASSLVIGLADNEQFF. CDR3 in DNA: TGCGCCAGCAGCTTGGTAATTGGACTAGCGGATAATGAGCAGTTCTTC.

There are a few counts of this clonotype. V gene TRBV29-1 combines with J gene TRBJ1-2; D call uncertain. Germline V gene data show CDR1 as SQVTM and CDR2 as ANQGSEA. Trimming took 5 bases from V and 1 from J, leaving 11 bases between them. This CDR3 has 13 amino acids. The CDR3 sequence: CSVSQGYNYGYTF. The CDR3 coding sequence is TGCAGCGTTTCCCAAGGATATAACTATGGCTACACCTTC.

This clonotype has a handful of counts. The gene calls are TRBV7-2 and TRBJ2-7; 7 bases map to TRBD2. Germline V gene data show CDR1 as SGHTA and CDR2 as FQGNSA. The CDR3 is 16 amino acids. J lost 4 bases, V lost 3 bases, and 12 bases had no gene match. Here the CDR3 reads CASSFATSAWLYEQYF. CDR3 coding DNA: TGTGCCAGCAGCTTCGCTACTAGCGCCTGGCTATACGAGCAGTACTTC.

This clonotype has more than one count but fewer than ten. The CDR3: CASRRGGSDTQYF. The CDR3 region has the DNA TGTGCCAGCAGGCGGGGGGGGTCAGATACGCAGTATTTT. The gene calls are TRBV6-6 and TRBJ2-3, with 9 bases matching TRBD2. Germline V gene lookup returns CDR1 MNHNY and CDR2 SVGAGI (reference sequence). The CDR3 is 13 residues long. The V and J ends lost 6 bases and 4 bases, in that order; junction bases with no gene match: 2.

This sequence joins TRBV20-1 and TRBJ2-1, with 10 bases fitting TRBD2. Germline assignment: CDR1 DFQATT and CDR2 SNEGSKA (reference sequence). The CDR3 totals 15 residues. With 4 bases clipped from V and 3 bases from J, the junction kept 6 bases outside the gene matches. DNA for the CDR3: TGCAGTGCTACCCCGGGACTAGCGAACTACAATGAGCAGTTCTTC. Protein sequence: CSATPGLANYNEQFF.

V usage is TRBV11-3 and J usage is TRBJ2-2; D remains unclear. Trimming cost V 5 bases and J 4 bases, with 11 bases left between them. The CDR3 has 14 amino acids. Per germline, CDR1 SGHNT and CDR2 YENEEA. For the CDR3, the DNA is TGTGCCAGCAGCCGACACAGCCTCACCGGGGAGCTGTTTTTT. It specifies CASSRHSLTGELFF.

This chain joins TRBV7-2 and TRBJ2-7; 8 nucleotides agree with TRBD2. The CDR3 has 16 amino acids. Germline V gene sequence: CDR1 SGHTA, CDR2 FQGNSA. V trimming: 5 bases; J trimming: 0 bases; junction bases outside the gene matches: 9. The CDR3 DNA is TGTGCCAGCAGCCCGCTGGGGCGGGAGGACTCCTACGAGCAGTACTTC. It yields the protein CASSPLGREDSYEQYF.